This TCR beta chain is from a study of CDR3 diversity in severe acne. The CDR3 consists of 13 residues. Deletions cut 7 bases from V and 5 bases from J, with 17 bases between. CDR1 and CDR2 from the germline V gene are SQVTM and ANQGSEA. Using its own MiXCR run on the PCR reads, TCRdb lists one record per CDR3 protein. The table has about 98,000 distinct CDR3 sequences, around 53% seen once. V gene TRBV29-1 combines with J gene TRBJ2-5; perhaps TRBD2 as D (6 bases). Sequencing used blood. This receptor was taken from a male donor with acne. The CDR3 DNA sequence: TGCAGCGCCGTGTCTTACGGAGGGGAGACCCAGTACTTC. Its protein is CSAVSYGGETQYF.